This T cell receptor beta chain derives from a study of PD-1 blockade in classical Hodgkin lymphoma. Every patient had relapsed following autologous stem cell transplantation, and cohorts differed in brentuximab vedotin exposure. Negative selection with magnetic separation was used to purify CD4+ T cells from thawed PBMCs. Each best response was a complete response, a partial response or progressive disease. Clones were read by immunoSEQ multiplex PCR, and TCRdb kept only the in-frame ones, dropping some. The table includes about 35,000 clones, about 93% detected once. On this clone: Its antigen is not known.

Study-level results: Diminished baseline TCR diversity has been reported in newly diagnosed patients relative to healthy donors. TCR diversity rose significantly by C4D1 in CD4+ but not CD8+ cells. Newly diagnosed patients had diversity similar to the baseline diversity of complete responders.

The germline V and J ends were trimmed by 5 bases and 7 bases, with 18 bases remaining between them. From germline, CDR1 is MDHEN and CDR2 SYDVKM. The CDR3 extends over 15 amino acids. Source: CD4+ T cells from blood, taken at baseline. This sequence joins TRBV28 and TRBJ2-1; perhaps TRBD1 as D (6 bases). This TCR came from a human donor with classical Hodgkin lymphoma. The CDR3 DNA follows: TGTGCCAGCAGTAGGGACAAGAGGCACAGAAATGAGCAGTTCTTC. Translated, it gives CASSRDKRHRNEQFF.